The 21 T cell receptor beta chains listed next were all sequenced from one sample in a study of CD8 T cells in Susac syndrome. The RNA input was about 0.5 to 1 ug, and it was reverse transcribed with random hexamers. One entry per CDR3 protein results from TCRdb running MiXCR on the immunoSEQ multiplex PCR reads. The sample consists of about 200,000 distinct CDR3 sequences, roughly 96% of them appearing once. Sample: CD4+ T cells from PBMCs. These receptors were obtained from a human donor with multiple sclerosis.

The chain uses TRBV7-2 and TRBJ1-5; no definite D call. This CDR3 spans 13 amino acids. V lost 6 bases and J lost 5, with 11 bases in between. Germline values: CDR1 SGHTA, CDR2 FQGNSA. CDR3 protein: CASSGWSDQPQHF. The CDR3 coding sequence is TGTGCCAGCAGTGGGTGGTCTGATCAGCCCCAGCATTTT.

This chain joins TRBV20-1 and TRBJ2-5, with 7 bases identical to TRBD2. The germline V gene has CDR1 DFQATT and CDR2 SNEGSKA (reference sequence). The trim removed 0 bases at V and 5 bases at J, leaving 6 bases unmatched. The CDR3 loop spans 14 amino acids. Written as DNA, the CDR3 is TGCAGTGCTAGAGAGGGAGGGCCGGGTGAGACCCAGTACTTC. Its protein is CSAREGGPGETQYF.

The chain links TRBV27 to TRBJ2-1; maybe TRBD2 (6 bases). The CDR3 runs 15 residues. With 3 bases removed from V and 7 bases from J, the gap between germline ends came to 16 bases. Germline V CDR1 and CDR2: MNHEY, SMNVEV (reference sequence). For the CDR3, the DNA is TGTGCCAGCAGTTTTTTGATCGGGAGAAAGAATGAGCAGTTCTTC. This translates into CASSFLIGRKNEQFF.

V usage is TRBV11-2 and J usage is TRBJ2-7; D remains unclear. The CDR3 contains 17 residues. Trimming shortened V by 4 bases and J by 1 base, and 20 bases separated the two germline ends. Germline V gives CDR1 SGHAT, CDR2 FQNNGV. Here the CDR3 DNA reads TGTGCCAGCAGCTCTACCCACGAGGACGGATTTTCCTACGAGCAGTACTTC. Translation gives CASSSTHEDGFSYEQYF.

The chain couples TRBV29-1 to TRBJ2-7, with 7 bases fitting TRBD2. V dropped 2 bases and J dropped 3; count of bases not matched to a gene: 10. The V gene's germline CDR1 is SQVTM and CDR2 ANQGSEA. The CDR3 extends over 15 amino acids. CDR3 sequence: CSVEKSEGTIYEQYF. DNA for the CDR3: TGCAGCGTTGAAAAATCGGAGGGGACTATCTACGAGCAGTACTTC.

The V and J genes are TRBV25-1 and TRBJ1-2, with D perhaps matching TRBD1 (5 bases). From germline, CDR1 is MGHDK and CDR2 SYGVNS. CDR3 length: 14 residues. V lost 1 base and J lost 5, with 11 bases in between. DNA for the CDR3: TGTGCCAGCAGTGAATCGGGGGGGAGGTATGGCTACACCTTC. Translating it yields CASSESGGRYGYTF.

The chain links TRBV3-1 to TRBJ2-7; D is ambiguous. The germline V and J ends were trimmed by 4 bases and 0 bases, with 13 bases remaining between them. Germline lookup yields CDR1 LGHDT and CDR2 YNNKEL (reference sequence). This CDR3 is built from 15 residues. This CDR3 reads CASSRMPASSYEQYF. The CDR3 bases are TGTGCCAGCAGCCGCATGCCCGCGAGCTCCTACGAGCAGTACTTC.

V gene TRBV2 combines with J gene TRBJ1-2; TRBD1 might be the D (6 bases). V gave up 7 bases and J gave up 7 bases, with 13 bases separating them. Germline V CDR1 and CDR2: SNHLY, FYNNEI. The CDR3 has 12 residues. CDR3 bases: TGTGCCAGCACCACACAGGGAACTGGCTACACCTTC. This translates into CASTTQGTGYTF.

CDR3 amino acids: CASSPVVREAFF. The CDR3 DNA follows: TGTGCCAGCAGCCCTGTTGTCCGTGAAGCTTTCTTT. The chain uses TRBV27 and TRBJ1-1; D is uncertain. Germline CDR1 and CDR2: MNHEY and SMNVEV (reference sequence). V lost 6 bases and J 7 bases, leaving 12 bases between the germline ends. The CDR3 contains 12 residues.

To note about this clonotype: Relative to the germline gene, one junction end is altered; a read error may explain this. The genes are TRBV30 and TRBJ1-1; D gene unclear. The CDR3 loop spans 11 amino acids. Looked up from germline, CDR1 is GTSNPN and CDR2 is SVGIG (reference sequence). The CDR3 loop is CDWSALTQAFF. DNA of the CDR3: TGTGACTGGAGTGCCCTAACCCAAGCTTTCTTT.

The chain combines TRBV2 with TRBJ1-2; D not resolved. The CDR3 runs 13 residues. CDR1 and CDR2 from the germline V gene are SNHLY and FYNNEI. Trimming shortened V by 2 bases and J by 7 bases, and 11 bases separated the two germline ends. The CDR3 nucleotides read TGTGCCAGCAGTGAATACCGGACTGGTGGCTACACCTTC. Its protein product is CASSEYRTGGYTF.

The chain employs TRBV7-9 and TRBJ1-2; D gene uncertain. V shed 2 bases and J shed 0 bases, with 7 bases lying between them. The CDR3 extends over 14 amino acids. Germline CDR1 is SEHNR and CDR2 is FQNEAQ (reference sequence). As DNA, the CDR3 is TGTGCCAGCAGCTTAAGCATCTCTAACTATGGCTACACCTTC. Its protein product is CASSLSISNYGYTF.

This chain uses TRBV12-3 or TRBV12-4 with TRBJ2-7; perhaps D is TRBD1 or TRBD2 (6 bases each). V was clipped by 1 base and J by 4 bases, with 11 bases between them. The length of the CDR3 is 14 residues. The CDR3 nucleotides are TGTGCCAGCAGTTTAGAGGGGGGATCATACGAGCAGTACTTC. This encodes CASSLEGGSYEQYF.

V and J are TRBV6-2 or TRBV6-3 and TRBJ2-7; 8 nucleotides line up with TRBD1. Germline CDR1 reads MNHEY; CDR2 reads SVGEGT. This CDR3 contains 14 residues. V shed 5 bases, J shed 3 bases, and the junction held 6 bases outside the gene matches. This CDR3 is CASSRTGRIYEQYF. The CDR3 nucleotides are TGTGCCAGCAGTCGGACAGGGCGAATCTACGAGCAGTACTTC.

The chain recombines TRBV11-2 with TRBJ2-7; 8 bases line up with TRBD1. Germline assignment: CDR1 SGHAT and CDR2 FQNNGV. This CDR3 region has 16 residues. Trimming took 0 bases from V and 5 from J; bases not matched to a gene: 9. Here the CDR3 reads CASSLDSGTGIHEQYF. CDR3 DNA: TGTGCCAGCAGCTTAGATTCCGGGACAGGCATCCACGAGCAGTACTTC.

V and J are TRBV3-1 and TRBJ2-5; D not resolved. The germline CDR1 and CDR2 sequences are LGHDT and YNNKEL (reference sequence). Trimming shortened V by 1 base and J by 4 bases, and 7 bases separated the two germline ends. CDR3 size: 13 residues. CDR3 region: CASSQVWAETQYF. The CDR3 region has the DNA TGTGCCAGCAGCCAAGTCTGGGCAGAGACCCAGTACTTC.

V usage is TRBV20-1 and J usage is TRBJ1-2; 7 positions match TRBD1. Germline V gene lookup returns CDR1 DFQATT and CDR2 SNEGSKA (reference sequence). V trimming: 6 bases; J trimming: 3 bases; junction bases outside the gene matches: 1. CDR3 length: 11 residues. CDR3 loop: CSAGTDYGYTF. The CDR3 DNA reads TGCAGTGCCGGGACAGACTATGGCTACACCTTC.

This clonotype appeared once. V gene TRBV27 combines with J gene TRBJ2-1; 7 bases align to TRBD1. The CDR3 length is 15 residues. Germline V CDR1 and CDR2: MNHEY, SMNVEV (reference sequence). The V gene end was trimmed by 2 bases and the J gene end by 3 bases; junction bases not matched to a gene: 4. Here the CDR3 DNA reads TGTGCCAGCAGTTTAGAGGGGGCTAACTACAATGAGCAGTTCTTC. Amino acids: CASSLEGANYNEQFF.

This CDR3 is CAWSALYTIYF. The CDR3 DNA is TGTGCCTGGAGTGCCCTATACACCATATATTTT. The rearrangement uses TRBV30 and TRBJ1-3; D is unresolved. The CDR3 length is 11 residues. V was cut by 1 base and J by 8 bases, with 6 bases left in between. Germline CDR1 reads GTSNPN; CDR2 reads SVGIG (reference sequence).

This chain links TRBV29-1 with TRBJ2-1, with 9 bases fitting TRBD2. J lost 4 bases, V lost 7 bases, and 5 bases had no gene match. CDR1 is SQVTM and CDR2 is ANQGSEA in the germline V gene. The CDR3 is 13 residues long. CDR3 bases: TGCAGCGCCGGGACTAGCCGGTACAATGAGCAGTTCTTC. Translated, it gives CSAGTSRYNEQFF.

The chain has TRBV30 and TRBJ1-2; D is undetermined. V was shortened by 6 bases and J by 0 bases, with 14 bases between the two germline ends. The length of the CDR3 is 14 residues. Looked up from germline, CDR1 is GTSNPN and CDR2 is SVGIG (reference sequence). CDR3 nucleotide sequence: TGTGCCTGTCCCGCACGGGTCTCTAACTATGGCTACACCTTC. This translates into CACPARVSNYGYTF.